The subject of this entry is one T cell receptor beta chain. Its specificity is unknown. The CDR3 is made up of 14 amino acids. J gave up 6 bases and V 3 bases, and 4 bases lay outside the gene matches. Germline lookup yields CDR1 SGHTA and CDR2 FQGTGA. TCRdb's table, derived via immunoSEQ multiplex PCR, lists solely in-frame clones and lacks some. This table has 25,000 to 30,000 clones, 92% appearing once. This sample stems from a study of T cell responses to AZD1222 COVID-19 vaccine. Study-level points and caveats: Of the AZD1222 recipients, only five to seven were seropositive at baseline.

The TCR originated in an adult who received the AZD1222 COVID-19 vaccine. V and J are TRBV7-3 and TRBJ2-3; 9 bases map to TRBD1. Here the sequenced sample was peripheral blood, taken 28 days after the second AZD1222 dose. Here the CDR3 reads CASSLDRGRDTQYF. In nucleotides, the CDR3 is TGTGCCAGCAGCTTGGACAGGGGCAGGGATACGCAGTATTTT. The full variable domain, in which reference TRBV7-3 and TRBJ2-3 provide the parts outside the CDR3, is GAGVSQTPSNKVTEKGKYVELRCDPISGHTALYWYRQSLGQGPEFLIYFQGTGAADDSGLPNDRFFAVRPEGSVSTLKIQRTERGDSAVYLCASSLDRGRDTQYFGPGTRLTVL.